Included here is one TCR beta chain sequence, with context. Its antigen is unknown. The data belong to a study of shared clonotypes between healthy human individuals. Findings and limits, study-wide: Only blood underwent sampling, and tissue repertoires likely differ. Compared with clonotypes that all four donors shared, non-shared clonotypes had lower generation probabilities.

Adult Caucasians living in Nashville, Tennessee made up all of the donors. DNA at around 200 ng, roughly 27,000 T cell genomes, went into sorted-subset replicate PCRs. The data were produced by immunoSEQ multiplex PCR, yet TCRdb's version contains in-frame clones alone and is incomplete. The repertoire consists of some 1.5 million clones, with 95% to 99% occurring once and the leading ten covering 0.4% to 0.45%. Germline V gives CDR1 MNHEY, CDR2 SVGAGI. V shed 2 bases and J 0 bases; nucleotides not matched to a gene: 2. This CDR3 is 16 amino acids long. This sequence joins TRBV6-5 and TRBJ2-3; 10 nucleotides line up with TRBD2. Sequencing was carried out using naive CD4+ T cells sorted from blood. Subset of the sample: CD45RA+ positively selected. The source is a man aged 25-45 years in good health. The CDR3 bases are TGTGCCAGCAGTTACACACTAGCGGGGAGCACAGATACGCAGTATTTT. It yields the protein CASSYTLAGSTDTQYF.